Shown below are 27 T cell receptor beta chains from a single sample sequenced in a study of human T cells and chemical hapten exposure. Time point defined: pre-sensitization, week 0. Noted treatment: therapeutic diphenylcyclopropenone sensitization with weekly scalp DPC. One entry per CDR3 protein, called by TCRdb with MiXCR from the RACE reads. The sample includes 190,000 or so distinct CDR3 sequences, almost 30% seen only once; the top ten take about 2.8%. The source was whole blood, collected in connection with sensitization to the hapten diphenylcyclopropenone (DPC). The receptors originated from a woman aged 25 to 45 with alopecia areata. Some clones in this sample may be carry-over from other donors' samples.

There are many counts of this clonotype. The chain has TRBV11-1 and TRBJ2-7; TRBD1 aligns across 9 bases. The CDR3 contains 14 residues. V shed 5 bases, J shed 1 base, and the junction held 3 bases outside the gene matches. CDR1 and CDR2 (germline): SGHAT, FQDESV (reference sequence). CDR3 DNA sequence: TGTGCCAGCAGCACACAGGGGGCTTCCTACGAGCAGTACTTC. Amino acids: CASSTQGASYEQYF.

This chain links TRBV20-1 with TRBJ2-1, with no clear D. Germline V gene sequence: CDR1 DFQATT, CDR2 SNEGSKA (reference sequence). CDR3 length: 15 residues. Trimming left V 0 bases short and J 0 bases short, with 9 bases between. The CDR3 sequence is CSARDAAFSYNEQFF. CDR3 coding DNA: TGCAGTGCTAGAGATGCGGCCTTCTCCTACAATGAGCAGTTCTTC.

This clonotype was seen more than once but under ten times. The V and J genes are TRBV28 and TRBJ1-2; D unclear. This CDR3 contains 12 residues. CDR1 and CDR2 (germline): MDHEN, SYDVKM. Deletions cut 0 bases from V and 14 bases from J, with 13 bases between. The CDR3 sequence is CASSLCMGNGTF. CDR3 sequence (DNA): TGTGCCAGCAGTTTATGCATGGGGAATGGTACCTTC.

The chain has TRBV5-6 and TRBJ1-2; 8 bases agree with TRBD1. J lost 5 bases, V lost 0 bases, and 6 bases had no gene match. Germline CDR1 SGHDT, CDR2 YYEEEE. This CDR3 has 15 amino acids. The CDR3: CASSLAGTGFYGYTF. The CDR3 DNA is TGTGCCAGCAGCTTGGCCGGGACAGGATTTTATGGCTACACCTTC.

The rearrangement links TRBV7-2 to TRBJ2-7; either TRBD1 or TRBD2 may fit D (5 bases each). The germline gives CDR1 SGHTA, CDR2 FQGNSA. There are 14 residues in the CDR3. V dropped 4 bases and J dropped 0 bases, with 10 bases sitting between them. The CDR3 here is CASSSGDHSYEQYF. CDR3 coding DNA: TGTGCCAGCAGCTCCGGGGACCACTCCTACGAGCAGTACTTC.

The chain combines TRBV30 with TRBJ2-7; D is possibly TRBD2 (6 bases). From germline, CDR1 is GTSNPN and CDR2 SVGIG (reference sequence). V dropped 0 bases and J dropped 7 bases, with 22 bases sitting between them. The CDR3 is made up of 16 amino acids. The DNA for the CDR3 is TGTGCCTGGAGTGTAAGGGCGGGACCGGGAATGAAGGAGCAGTACTTC. This translates into CAWSVRAGPGMKEQYF.

This chain connects TRBV6-5 to TRBJ1-1; D might be TRBD1 (5 bases). Germline assignment: CDR1 MNHEY and CDR2 SVGAGI. CDR3 length: 15 amino acids. V lost 2 bases, J lost 3 bases, and 13 bases lay in between. The CDR3 sequence is CASSYGGLADTEAFF. As DNA, the CDR3 is TGTGCCAGCAGTTACGGGGGGTTGGCTGACACTGAAGCTTTCTTT.

This clonotype appeared once. The chain uses TRBV5-1 and TRBJ2-2; D not resolved. Germline V gene data show CDR1 as SGHRS and CDR2 as YFSETQ. The CDR3 is 14 amino acids. Trimming left V 2 bases short and J 0 bases short, with 5 bases between. Here the CDR3 reads CASSLASNTGELFF. CDR3 nucleotide sequence: TGCGCCAGCAGCTTAGCTTCGAACACCGGGGAGCTGTTTTTT. Filled out from reference TRBV5-1 and TRBJ2-2, the complete variable domain reads KAGVTQTPRYLIKTRGQQVTLSCSPISGHRSVSWYQQTPGQGLQFLFEYFSETQRNKGNFPGRFSGRQFSNSRSEMNVSTLELGDSALYLCASSLASNTGELFFGEGSRLTVL.

This chain's CDR3 is CASSRASGRVGNEQFF. CDR3 coding DNA: TGCGCCAGCAGCAGAGCTAGCGGGAGGGTCGGGAATGAGCAGTTCTTC. The V call is TRBV4-1, the J call TRBJ2-1, with 12 bases fitting TRBD2. Germline V gene data show CDR1 as MGHRA and CDR2 as YSYEKL. V gave up 5 bases and J gave up 7 bases; unmatched junction bases: 9. The CDR3 contains 16 residues.

V usage is TRBV12-3 or TRBV12-4 and J usage is TRBJ1-3; 9 bases fit TRBD1. Trimming at V came to 6 bases and at J to 7 bases, leaving 1 base not matched to a gene. The CDR3 has 12 amino acids. The CDR3 loop is CASRQGANTIYF. CDR3 DNA sequence: TGTGCCAGCAGACAGGGGGCCAACACCATATATTTT.

In this sample, this clonotype turned up a few times. V usage is TRBV3-1 and J usage is TRBJ1-2; 10 nucleotides match TRBD1. Trimming cost V 4 bases and J 4 bases; bases outside gene matches: 12. Germline V CDR1 and CDR2: LGHDT, YNNKEL (reference sequence). This CDR3 has 17 residues. The CDR3 region has the DNA TGTGCCAGCAGCCCCAGGGACAGGGGAAATGGGGCCTATGGCTACACCTTC. It yields the protein CASSPRDRGNGAYGYTF.

This clonotype was observed a few times. The chain joins TRBV24-1 to TRBJ2-2; no definite D call. The germline V and J ends were trimmed by 3 bases and 4 bases, with 5 bases remaining between them. Germline V CDR1 and CDR2: KGHDR, SFDVKD. This CDR3 region has 13 residues. CDR3 region: CATSDRSTGELFF. In DNA, the CDR3 is TGTGCCACCAGTGATCGAAGCACCGGGGAGCTGTTTTTT.

This clonotype was found a few times. The V call is TRBV10-2, the J call TRBJ1-4; TRBD1 is a possible D gene (6 bases). The V and J ends lost 7 bases and 8 bases respectively, with 14 bases between them. The CDR3 has 13 residues. From germline, CDR1 is WSHSY and CDR2 SAAADI. CDR3 in amino acids: CASNRERGEKLFF. The CDR3 nucleotides are TGCGCCAGCAACAGGGAGAGGGGAGAAAAACTGTTTTTT.

The rearrangement links TRBV5-1 to TRBJ2-1; D ambiguous. V was pared by 0 bases and J by 5 bases, with 9 bases between. CDR1 and CDR2 from the germline V gene are SGHRS and YFSETQ. The CDR3 runs 14 residues. The CDR3 coding sequence is TGCGCCAGCAGCTTGGGAAGACTGAACAATGAGCAGTTCTTC. Translated, it gives CASSLGRLNNEQFF.

This clonotype was seen more than once but under ten times. The chain joins TRBV4-1 to TRBJ1-5; 7 bases line up with TRBD1. After removal of 2 bases from V and 9 bases from J, the junction contained 10 bases not matched to a gene. Germline V gives CDR1 MGHRA, CDR2 YSYEKL. This CDR3 is 15 amino acids long. The CDR3 protein is CASSQLTTGRGPQHF. The CDR3, as DNA: TGCGCCAGCAGCCAACTAACGACAGGGAGAGGGCCCCAGCATTTT.

The rearrangement joins TRBV7-6 to TRBJ2-5, with 12 positions matching TRBD2. V lost 5 bases and J lost 3; bases outside the gene matches: 4. The CDR3 contains 15 residues. CDR1 is SGHVS and CDR2 is FNYEAQ in the germline V gene. In DNA form, the CDR3 reads TGTGCCAGCAGCCCCCGGACTAGCGGGGAAGAGACCCAGTACTTC. This encodes CASSPRTSGEETQYF. The whole variable domain, filled in from reference TRBV7-6 and TRBJ2-5, reads GAGVSQSPRYKVTKRGQDVALRCDPISGHVSLYWYRQALGQGPEFLTYFNYEAQQDKSGLPNDRFSAERPEGSISTLTIQRTEQRDSAMYRCASSPRTSGEETQYFGPGTRLLVL.

In its sample, this clonotype was seen a few times. The rearrangement joins TRBV24-1 to TRBJ2-2; D not resolved. The V and J ends lost 3 bases and 7 bases respectively, with 23 bases between them. Germline CDR1 is KGHDR and CDR2 is SFDVKD. The CDR3 spans 18 residues. The CDR3 here is CATSDPGLGGRSIGELFF. As DNA, the CDR3 is TGTGCCACCAGTGATCCCGGCCTTGGCGGACGGTCGATCGGGGAGCTGTTTTTT.

This clonotype was detected only a few times. A read error may produce the germline difference seen at one junction end. The rearrangement joins TRBV27 to TRBJ1-4; TRBD1 is a possible D gene (6 bases). This CDR3 comprises 17 residues. In germline, CDR1 is MNHEY, CDR2 SMNVEV (reference sequence). CDR3 amino acids: CASTLRGGAGANEKLFF. The CDR3 nucleotides read TGTGCCAGCACTTTACGGGGGGGCGCAGGGGCTAATGAAAAACTGTTTTTT.

This rearrangement joins TRBV20-1 to TRBJ1-5, with D possibly TRBD1 on 5 matching bases. Germline CDR1 DFQATT, CDR2 SNEGSKA (reference sequence). CDR3 length: 14 amino acids. Trimming pared 6 bases from V and 4 bases from J, leaving 16 bases between. The chain's CDR3 is CSAPTQGWNQPQHF. CDR3 DNA sequence: TGCAGTGCCCCGACCCAGGGCTGGAATCAGCCCCAGCATTTT.

This chain uses TRBV15 with TRBJ2-3; no definite D call. In germline, CDR1 is LNHNV, CDR2 YYDKDF (reference sequence). Trimming pared 0 bases from V and 6 bases from J, leaving 10 bases between. This CDR3 contains 14 residues. The CDR3 DNA reads TGTGCCACCAGCAGAGATCGGGCTGGGGATACGCAGTATTTT. It is translated as CATSRDRAGDTQYF.

The chain uses TRBV20-1 and TRBJ2-5, with no clear D. The CDR3 is 12 amino acids. The V end lost 8 bases, the J end lost 0 bases, and 10 bases lay between the germline ends. Germline V gene data show CDR1 as DFQATT and CDR2 as SNEGSKA (reference sequence). CDR3 bases: TGCAGTCCCAGACTCCACCAAGAGACCCAGTACTTC. Translation: CSPRLHQETQYF.

The sample holds a few counts of this clonotype. V and J are TRBV29-1 and TRBJ2-7, with 7 bases lining up with TRBD1. The V gene end was trimmed by 1 base and the J gene end by 6 bases; junction bases not matched to a gene: 6. Per the germline V gene, CDR1 is SQVTM and CDR2 is ANQGSEA. The CDR3 contains 13 residues. CDR3 protein: CSVEGTGVGEQYF. CDR3 DNA: TGCAGCGTTGAAGGAACAGGGGTGGGCGAGCAGTACTTC.

The J gene is TRBJ1-2, the V gene TRBV6-6; 7 bases are a match to TRBD1. This CDR3 is built from 19 residues. The V gene end was trimmed by 7 bases and the J gene end by 4 bases; junction bases not matched to a gene: 24. CDR1 and CDR2 (germline): MNHNY, SVGAGI (reference sequence). The CDR3 loop is CASTRLVQGGTSPGYGYTF. CDR3 nucleotides: TGTGCCAGCACTAGACTCGTCCAGGGGGGCACCTCACCCGGCTATGGCTACACCTTC.

This clonotype came up a few times. The chain carries TRBV28 and TRBJ1-3; D is ambiguous. CDR3 length: 14 residues. Per germline, CDR1 MDHEN and CDR2 SYDVKM. V lost 3 bases, J lost 0 bases, and 6 bases lay in between. The CDR3 DNA sequence: TGTGCCAGCAGTTTGGCGGTCTCTGGAAACACCATATATTTT. It is translated as CASSLAVSGNTIYF.

This clonotype was detected a few times. The chain joins TRBV10-3 to TRBJ2-7; TRBD1 agrees at 9 bases. After removal of 8 bases from V and 6 bases from J, the junction contained 11 bases not matched to a gene. Germline values: CDR1 ENHRY, CDR2 SYGVKD. The CDR3 length is 14 residues. The CDR3 DNA is TGTGCCATCGGGAGGACAGGGGAGGTTTCCGAGCAGTACTTC. Its protein is CAIGRTGEVSEQYF.

V and J are TRBV2 and TRBJ2-1; TRBD1 or TRBD2 may be the D gene (5 bases each). The CDR3 is made up of 14 amino acids. CDR1 and CDR2 (germline): SNHLY, FYNNEI. The V gene lost 2 bases and the J gene lost 6 bases, with 11 bases spanning the gap. The CDR3 protein is CASSETGPLNEQFF. The CDR3 DNA reads TGTGCCAGCAGTGAAACGGGGCCCCTCAATGAGCAGTTCTTC. Based on the CDR3 plus reference TRBV2 and TRBJ2-1, the full variable domain is EPEVTQTPSHQVTQMGQEVILRCVPISNHLYFYWYRQILGQKVEFLVSFYNNEISEKSEIFDDQFSVERPDGSNFTLKIRSTKLEDSAMYFCASSETGPLNEQFFGPGTRLTVL.

The rearrangement uses TRBV6-6 and TRBJ2-1, with D possibly being TRBD1 or TRBD2 (5 bases each). V was clipped by 2 bases and J by 9 bases, with 17 bases between them. The length of the CDR3 is 15 residues. From germline, CDR1 is MNHNY and CDR2 SVGAGI (reference sequence). The CDR3 bases are TGTGCCAGCAGTTACGAGGGGAAACCCGTCGGTGAGCAGTTCTTC. It specifies CASSYEGKPVGEQFF.